One and the same sample provided the 3 T cell receptor beta chains below, sequenced in a study of cytomegalovirus exposure and HLA in healthy donors. The PCR made use of 60 Vbeta and 13 Jbeta primers. The table came from immunoSEQ multiplex PCR; TCRdb's copy has only in-frame clones and leaves some out. The sample data list about 48,000 clones. The sequenced material came from PBMCs. The receptors stem from a male donor in good health and CMV-seropositive.

The rearrangement joins TRBV28 to TRBJ1-6, with D perhaps TRBD1 (5 bases). Germline CDR1 reads MDHEN; CDR2 reads SYDVKM. Trimming cost V 8 bases and J 13 bases, with 24 bases left between them. This CDR3 contains 15 residues. The CDR3 nucleotides are TGTGCCAGCCGGGGAGGGGCGCCCGGCTTCGGGCCCCTCCACTTT. Amino acids: CASRGGAPGFGPLHF. The entire variable domain, with the rest obtained from reference TRBV28 and TRBJ1-6, is as follows: DVKVTQSSRYLVKRTGEKVFLECVQDMDHENMFWYRQDPGLGLRLIYFSYDVKMKEKGDIPEGYSVSREKKERFSLILESASTNQTSMYLCASRGGAPGFGPLHFGNGTRLTVT.

This chain links TRBV7-8 with TRBJ2-2, with D possibly being TRBD1 (6 bases). This CDR3 comprises 16 residues. Germline V CDR1 and CDR2: SGHVS, FQNEAQ. Trimming pared 4 bases from V and 5 bases from J, leaving 17 bases between. The CDR3 nucleotides read TGTGCCAGCAGCTCCTCGACAGGAACCCAGACCGGGGAGCTGTTTTTT. Its protein is CASSSSTGTQTGELFF.

This clone registers medium-sized (0.01 to 0.1%) by frequency. The chain carries TRBV6-1 and TRBJ1-4, with 7 bases lining up with TRBD1. The CDR3 sequence is 15 residues long. Per the germline V gene, CDR1 is MNHNS and CDR2 is SASEGT. The trim removed 9 bases at V and 7 bases at J, leaving 14 bases unmatched. The CDR3, as DNA: TGTGCCAGATCGGGGGGGTGGAACAGGGGTGAAAAACTGTTTTTT. Residues: CARSGGWNRGEKLFF.